This passage covers 25 T cell receptor beta chains from one sample sequenced in a study of cytomegalovirus exposure and HLA in healthy donors (TCRdb year 2017). The protocol used for the library was the immunoSEQ multiplex PCR assay. For the multiplex PCR, a mixture combining 60 forward primers for TCR Vbeta segments and 13 reverse primers for TCR Jbeta segments was used. The clones in this table, taken by TCRdb from immuneACCESS, are in-frame only. Not every clone is retained; where verified, under half of the shortfall comes from an unresolved V gene, and the cause of the rest is unknown. This sample is represented by tens of thousands of clones; 55% to 65% of them were singletons. About 15% of the sample goes to the ten largest clones. Material for sequencing was PBMCs. These receptors were taken from a woman aged 40 to 49 in good health and CMV-seropositive.

This clone was picked up a small number of times. The chain employs TRBV28 and TRBJ2-7; D might be TRBD2 (6 bases). The V and J ends lost 2 bases and 3 bases respectively, with 17 bases between them. CDR3 size: 16 residues. In germline, CDR1 is MDHEN, CDR2 SYDVKM. CDR3 residues: CASSLGGSGTVYEQYF. CDR3 in DNA: TGTGCCAGCAGTTTAGGGGGGAGCGGAACTGTCTACGAGCAGTACTTC.

The rearrangement joins TRBV5-4 to TRBJ2-1; 10 bases are shared with TRBD2. Germline assignment: CDR1 SGHNT and CDR2 YYREEE (reference sequence). The CDR3 is 16 residues long. Losses at the gene ends were 1 base for V and 7 bases for J; bases not matched to a gene: 8. CDR3 coding DNA: TGTGCCAGCAGCTTGTGGAGCGGGAGGGTAGGAAATGAGCAGTTCTTC. This encodes CASSLWSGRVGNEQFF.

This clone was picked up a small number of times. This chain joins TRBV19 and TRBJ2-7, with D perhaps matching TRBD1 (6 bases). The CDR3 sequence is 14 residues long. V was pared by 1 base and J by 2 bases, with 9 bases between. Germline CDR1 and CDR2: LNHDA and SQIVND (reference sequence). CDR3 DNA sequence: TGTGCCAGTAGTATAGCCGCAGGGGCCTACGAGCAGTACTTC. Amino acids: CASSIAAGAYEQYF. The full variable domain, its missing parts supplied by reference TRBV19 and TRBJ2-7, is DGGITQSPKYLFRKEGQNVTLSCEQNLNHDAMYWYRQDPGQGLRLIYYSQIVNDFQKGDIAEGYSVSREKKESFPLTVTSAQKNPTAFYLCASSIAAGAYEQYFGPGTRLTVT.

Written as DNA, the CDR3 is TGTGCCAGCATGGTAAGGACTCTTACCTCTCGCGAGCAGTTCTTC. Translated: CASMVRTLTSREQFF. The rearrangement joins TRBV28 to TRBJ2-1, with TRBD2 as a possible D gene (5 bases). The CDR3 spans 15 residues. CDR1 is MDHEN and CDR2 is SYDVKM in the germline V gene. The germline V and J ends were trimmed by 7 bases and 10 bases, with 23 bases remaining between them.

The chain employs TRBV9 and TRBJ2-2, with TRBD1 identical over 9 bases. The germline V gene has CDR1 SGDLS and CDR2 YYNGEE. The CDR3 runs 14 residues. J was trimmed by 5 bases and V by 5 bases; bases with no gene match: 4. The CDR3 reads CASRRTGETGELFF. For the CDR3, the DNA is TGTGCCAGCAGGCGGACAGGGGAGACCGGGGAGCTGTTTTTT.

The chain links TRBV9 to TRBJ2-5; 8 bases agree with TRBD2. Germline CDR1 reads SGDLS; CDR2 reads YYNGEE. V lost 0 bases to trimming and J lost 5 bases; unmatched junction nucleotides: 9. The CDR3 runs to 16 residues. CDR3 sequence reads: CASSVGSSGPQETQYF. The CDR3 DNA follows: TGTGCCAGCAGCGTAGGGTCTAGCGGGCCCCAGGAGACCCAGTACTTC. Complete variable domain (other parts from reference TRBV9 and TRBJ2-5): DSGVTQTPKHLITATGQRVTLRCSPRSGDLSVYWYQQSLDQGLQFLIQYYNGEERAKGNILERFSAQQFPDLHSELNLSSLELGDSALYFCASSVGSSGPQETQYFGPGTRLLVL.

This clone has only a few counts. The CDR3 region is CASSEGTVPNQPQHF. In nucleotides, the CDR3 is TGTGCCAGCAGTGAAGGGACAGTCCCCAATCAGCCCCAGCATTTT. The rearrangement uses TRBV2 and TRBJ1-5; D perhaps matches TRBD1 (6 bases). V shed 1 base and J shed 3 bases, with 10 bases lying between them. The germline gives CDR1 SNHLY, CDR2 FYNNEI. The CDR3 is 15 residues long.

As DNA, the CDR3 is TGTGCCAGCAGTGATCACTGGGAGAAGGAAAAACTGTTTTTT. It codes for CASSDHWEKEKLFF. The chain combines TRBV25-1 with TRBJ1-4, with D uncertain. The CDR3 totals 14 residues. Germline loops: CDR1 MGHDK, CDR2 SYGVNS. Trimming took off 3 bases at V and 8 bases at J, with 13 bases between the two ends.

The chain carries TRBV30 and TRBJ2-5; 11 nucleotides match TRBD1. The germline CDR1 and CDR2 sequences are GTSNPN and SVGIG (reference sequence). The junction had 4 bases not matched to a gene; V was cut back by 3 bases and J by 1 base. The CDR3 length is 15 residues. The CDR3 bases are TGTGCCTGGAGGGGACAGGGGGTTTCCCAAGAGACCCAGTACTTC. Residues: CAWRGQGVSQETQYF.

V usage is TRBV30 and J usage is TRBJ2-1; 9 bases agree with TRBD2. The CDR3 runs to 14 residues. CDR1 is GTSNPN and CDR2 is SVGIG in the germline V gene (reference sequence). CDR3 nucleotide sequence: TGTGCTCGGAGCCGGGGACTAGCTGCTAATGAGCAGTTCTTC. This gives the protein CARSRGLAANEQFF.

In its sample, this clone was seen once. The chain recombines TRBV7-2 with TRBJ1-5; tentatively, D is TRBD1 (5 bases). Germline CDR1 is SGHTA and CDR2 is FQGNSA. The CDR3 is made up of 15 amino acids. The V end was cut by 2 bases, the J end by 2 bases, with 10 bases between. The CDR3 nucleotides are TGTGCCAGCAGCTTAAACGGGGGAGGCAATCAGCCCCAGCATTTT. Its translation is CASSLNGGGNQPQHF.

This clone showed up just a few times. A read error is likely, as this CDR3 ends without the conserved phenylalanine or tryptophan. The DNA is left out, because the CDR3 cannot be placed on it with certainty; the CDR3 is given as TCRdb lists it. The rearrangement links TRBV4-3 to TRBJ2-7; the D call TRBD1 from the table was never checked on the DNA. The length of the CDR3 is 16 amino acids, counting both ends. Per the germline V gene, CDR1 is LGHNA and CDR2 is YSLEER. This CDR3 is CASSQDQAGGKTGSLP.

The chain has TRBV7-9 and TRBJ1-3; D perhaps matches TRBD1 (6 bases). CDR1 SEHNR and CDR2 FQNEAQ come from the germline V gene (reference sequence). V was clipped by 1 base and J by 2 bases, with 6 bases between them. The CDR3 sequence is 14 residues long. CDR3 sequence reads: CASSLDRAGNTIYF. CDR3 nucleotides: TGTGCCAGCAGCTTAGACAGGGCTGGAAACACCATATATTTT.

In its sample, this clone was seen once. The V gene is TRBV19, the J gene TRBJ1-3, with a weak D call TRBD1 (6 bases). V was shortened by 9 bases and J by 3 bases, with 15 bases between the two germline ends. The CDR3 loop spans 14 amino acids. Germline lookup yields CDR1 LNHDA and CDR2 SQIVND (reference sequence). CDR3 sequence: CASNYRDNGNTIYF. CDR3 DNA: TGTGCCAGCAACTACCGGGACAATGGAAACACCATATATTTT.

The gene calls are TRBV11-2 and TRBJ1-2, with 12 nucleotides matching TRBD1. The CDR3 runs 16 residues. Germline trimming cut 5 bases from V and 7 bases from J; bases unmatched to any gene: 11. The germline CDR1 and CDR2 sequences are SGHAT and FQNNGV. CDR3 in amino acids: CASSTWGTGGSGGYTF. CDR3 DNA sequence: TGTGCCAGCAGCACCTGGGGGACAGGGGGCTCGGGTGGCTACACCTTC. Complete variable domain (other parts from reference TRBV11-2 and TRBJ1-2): EAGVAQSPRYKIIEKRQSVAFWCNPISGHATLYWYQQILGQGPKLLIQFQNNGVVDDSQLPKDRFSAERLKGVDSTLKIQPAKLEDSAVYLCASSTWGTGGSGGYTFGSGTRLTVV.

The J gene is TRBJ1-3, the V gene TRBV28, with 10 bases fitting TRBD1. CDR3 length equals 19 residues. Germline V gives CDR1 MDHEN, CDR2 SYDVKM. Unmatched junction bases numbered 17, after V lost 5 bases and J lost 4 bases. The CDR3 protein is CASSGNEIGTGVWGNTIYF. The DNA for the CDR3 is TGTGCCAGCAGTGGGAATGAAATCGGGACAGGGGTATGGGGAAACACCATATATTTT.

Comments on this clone: Other nucleotide sequences from this sample produce the same CDR3. J is TRBJ1-1 and V is TRBV27; weak D call: TRBD1 (5 bases). Per the germline V gene, CDR1 is MNHEY and CDR2 is SMNVEV (reference sequence). V was pared by 2 bases and J by 4 bases, with 8 bases between. The CDR3 totals 13 residues. The CDR3 protein is CASSLQGLTEAFF. The CDR3 DNA reads as TGTGCCAGCAGTTTACAGGGCCTCACTGAAGCTTTCTTT.

The count of this clone is one. The V gene is TRBV7-9, the J gene TRBJ1-2, with TRBD1 identical over 10 bases. Per the germline V gene, CDR1 is SEHNR and CDR2 is FQNEAQ (reference sequence). CDR3 length: 15 amino acids. V trimming: 1 base; J trimming: 6 bases; junction bases outside the gene matches: 5. Here the CDR3 DNA reads TGTGCCAGCAGCTTAGAGGGACAGGGGTTAGATGGCTACACCTTC. The encoded protein is CASSLEGQGLDGYTF.

This chain joins TRBV5-4 and TRBJ2-2; D call uncertain. The CDR3 is 14 amino acids. V was shortened by 0 bases and J by 1 base, with 4 bases between the two germline ends. Germline assignment: CDR1 SGHNT and CDR2 YYREEE (reference sequence). As DNA, the CDR3 is TGTGCCAGCAGCTTGGTACAGAACACCGGGGAGCTGTTTTTT. It translates to CASSLVQNTGELFF.

The V gene is TRBV19, the J gene TRBJ2-7; TRBD1 matches at 11 bases. The CDR3 has 15 residues. Germline CDR1 reads LNHDA; CDR2 reads SQIVND (reference sequence). Germline trimming cut 5 bases from V and 4 bases from J; bases unmatched to any gene: 7. The CDR3 DNA reads as TGTGCCAGTAGTCAATACGGGACAGGGGGTTACGAGCAGTACTTC. Protein product: CASSQYGTGGYEQYF.

The sample holds a few counts of this clone. The chain uses TRBV27 and TRBJ2-7; D may be TRBD1 (5 bases). The CDR3 extends over 12 amino acids. V was pared by 2 bases and J by 5 bases, with 7 bases between. Germline CDR1 is MNHEY and CDR2 is SMNVEV (reference sequence). This chain's CDR3 is CASSLRGNEQYF. The CDR3 nucleotides are TGTGCCAGCAGTTTAAGGGGTAACGAGCAGTACTTC.

V usage is TRBV5-8 and J usage is TRBJ1-5; D is ambiguous. V was shortened by 3 bases and J by 4 bases, with 11 bases between the two germline ends. The CDR3 contains 14 residues. The germline CDR1 and CDR2 sequences are SGHTS and YDEGEE. CDR3 in DNA: TGTGCCAGCAGCTCTGATTGGGCAAATCAGCCCCAGCATTTT. Residues: CASSSDWANQPQHF.

The genes are TRBV7-9 and TRBJ2-2; 9 positions match TRBD2. Germline V CDR1 and CDR2: SEHNR, FQNEAQ (reference sequence). V trimming: 1 base; J trimming: 6 bases; junction bases outside the gene matches: 3. The CDR3 runs to 15 residues. The CDR3 nucleotides read TGTGCCAGCAGCTTAGTAACTAGCGGGCCCGGGGAGCTGTTTTTT. Residues: CASSLVTSGPGELFF.

The V call is TRBV4-3, the J call TRBJ2-1; possible D gene TRBD1, 5 bases. The CDR3 consists of 16 residues. Trimming removed 0 bases from V and 3 bases from J, with 12 bases in between. Germline V gene data show CDR1 as LGHNA and CDR2 as YSLEER. The CDR3 protein is CASSQDLRQIYNEQFF. The CDR3 nucleotides read TGCGCCAGCAGCCAAGATCTAAGACAGATCTACAATGAGCAGTTCTTC.

Only one count was recorded for this clone. The V and J genes are TRBV20-1 and TRBJ2-5; D is unresolved. Germline V gene sequence: CDR1 DFQATT, CDR2 SNEGSKA (reference sequence). This CDR3 region has 11 residues. V was clipped by 5 bases and J by 5 bases, with 9 bases between them. CDR3 protein: CSAATGETQYF. The CDR3 coding sequence is TGCAGTGCTGCGACTGGGGAGACCCAGTACTTC.